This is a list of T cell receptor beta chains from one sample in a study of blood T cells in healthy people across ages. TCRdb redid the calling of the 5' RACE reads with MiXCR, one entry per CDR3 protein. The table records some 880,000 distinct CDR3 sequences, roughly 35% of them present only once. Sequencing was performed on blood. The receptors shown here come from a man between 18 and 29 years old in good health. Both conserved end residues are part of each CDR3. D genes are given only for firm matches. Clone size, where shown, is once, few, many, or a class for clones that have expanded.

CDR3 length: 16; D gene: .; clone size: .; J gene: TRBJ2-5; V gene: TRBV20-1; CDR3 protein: CSAREKKGWYQETQYF; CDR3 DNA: TGCAGTGCTAGAGAAAAAAAGGGGTGGTACCAAGAGACCCAGTACTTC
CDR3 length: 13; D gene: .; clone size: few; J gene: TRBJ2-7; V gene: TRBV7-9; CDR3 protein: CASSPTQTDEQYF; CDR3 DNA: TGTGCCAGCAGCCCGACGCAGACTGACGAGCAGTACTTC
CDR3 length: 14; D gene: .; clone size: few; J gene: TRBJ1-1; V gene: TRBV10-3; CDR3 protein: CATSSGVQNTEAFF; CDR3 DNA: TGTGCCACTAGTTCCGGGGTCCAAAACACTGAAGCTTTCTTT
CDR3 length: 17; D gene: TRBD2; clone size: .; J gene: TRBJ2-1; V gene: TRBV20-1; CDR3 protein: CSATGTSGGVDYNEQFF; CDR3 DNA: TGCAGTGCTACCGGGACTAGCGGGGGGGTAGACTACAATGAGCAGTTCTTC
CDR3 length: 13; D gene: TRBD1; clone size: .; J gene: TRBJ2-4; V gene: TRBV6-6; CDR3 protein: CASIGGQGNEQYF; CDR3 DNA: TGTGCCAGCATCGGGGGACAGGGAAATGAGCAGTACTTC
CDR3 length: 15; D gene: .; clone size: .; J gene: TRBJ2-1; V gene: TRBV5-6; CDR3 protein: CASSADSETYNEQFF; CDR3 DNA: TGTGCCAGCAGCGCCGACAGCGAAACCTACAATGAGCAGTTCTTC
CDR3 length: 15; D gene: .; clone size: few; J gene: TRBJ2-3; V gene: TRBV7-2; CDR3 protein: CASSLFGTGTDTQYF; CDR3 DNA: TGTGCCAGCAGCTTATTTGGGACTGGCACAGATACGCAGTATTTT
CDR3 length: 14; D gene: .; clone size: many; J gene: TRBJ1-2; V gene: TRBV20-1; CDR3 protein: CSASGGGRPYGYTF; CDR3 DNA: TGCAGTGCTAGTGGTGGGGGCAGACCCTATGGCTACACCTTC
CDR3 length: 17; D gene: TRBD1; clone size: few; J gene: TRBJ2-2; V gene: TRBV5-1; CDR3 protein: CASSLSRQGVTTGELFF; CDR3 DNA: TGCGCCAGCAGCTTATCCCGACAGGGAGTAACGACCGGGGAGCTGTTTTTT
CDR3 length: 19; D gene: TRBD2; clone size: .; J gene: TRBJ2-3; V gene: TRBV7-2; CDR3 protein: CASSLYGLAGGLNTDTQYF; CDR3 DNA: TGTGCCAGCAGCTTATATGGTCTAGCGGGGGGCCTCAACACAGATACGCAGTATTTT
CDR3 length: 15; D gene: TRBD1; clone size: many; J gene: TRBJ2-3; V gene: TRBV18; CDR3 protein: CASSTGQRSTDTQYF; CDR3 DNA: TGTGCCAGCTCGACGGGACAGAGAAGCACAGATACGCAGTATTTT
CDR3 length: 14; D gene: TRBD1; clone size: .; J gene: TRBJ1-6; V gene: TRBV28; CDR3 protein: CASTPTGFNSPLHF; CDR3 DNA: TGTGCCAGCACTCCGACAGGGTTTAATTCACCCCTCCACTTT
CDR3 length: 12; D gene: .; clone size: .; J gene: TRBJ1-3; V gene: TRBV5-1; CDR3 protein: CASSLRGNTTYF; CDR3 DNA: TGCGCCAGCAGCTTGAGGGGAAACACCACATATTTT
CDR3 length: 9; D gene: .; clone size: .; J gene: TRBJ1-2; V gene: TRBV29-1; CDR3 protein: CSVVDGYTF; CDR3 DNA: TGCAGCGTCGTTGATGGCTACACCTTC
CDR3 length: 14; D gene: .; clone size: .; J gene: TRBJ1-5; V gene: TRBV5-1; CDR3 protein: CASSPNTGARPQHF; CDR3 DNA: TGCGCCAGCAGCCCTAACACGGGGGCAAGGCCCCAGCATTTT
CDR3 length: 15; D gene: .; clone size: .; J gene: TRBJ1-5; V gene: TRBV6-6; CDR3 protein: CASSLGGGLDQPQHF; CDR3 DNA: TGTGCCAGCAGCCTGGGGGGTGGCTTGGATCAGCCCCAGCATTTT
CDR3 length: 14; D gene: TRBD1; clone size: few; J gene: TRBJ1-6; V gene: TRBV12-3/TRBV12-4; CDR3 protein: CASSLAAGGPPLHF; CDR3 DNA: TGTGCCAGCAGTTTAGCGGCAGGGGGTCCACCCCTCCACTTT
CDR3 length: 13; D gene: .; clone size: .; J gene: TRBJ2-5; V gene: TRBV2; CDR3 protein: CASSEDREETQYF; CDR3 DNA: TGTGCCAGCAGTGAGGACAGAGAAGAGACCCAGTACTTC
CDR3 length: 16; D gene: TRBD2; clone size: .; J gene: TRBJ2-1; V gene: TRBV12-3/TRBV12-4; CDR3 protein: CASSLAQDGGGETQFF; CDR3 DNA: TGTGCCAGCAGTTTAGCGCAAGATGGGGGGGGGGAGACCCAGTTCTTC
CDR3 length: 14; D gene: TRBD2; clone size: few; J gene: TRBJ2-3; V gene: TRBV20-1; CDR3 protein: CSARTSGLTDTQYF; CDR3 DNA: TGCAGTGCTAGAACTAGCGGTCTCACAGATACGCAGTATTTT
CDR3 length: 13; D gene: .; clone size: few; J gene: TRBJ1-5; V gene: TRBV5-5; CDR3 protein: CASSFRVQQPQHF; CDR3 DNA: TGTGCCAGCAGCTTCCGGGTGCAACAGCCCCAGCATTTT
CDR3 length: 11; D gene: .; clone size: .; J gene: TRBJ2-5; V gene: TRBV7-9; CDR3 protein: CVAALKNEQYF; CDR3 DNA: TGTGTGGCAGCCCTTAAGAATGAGCAGTACTTC
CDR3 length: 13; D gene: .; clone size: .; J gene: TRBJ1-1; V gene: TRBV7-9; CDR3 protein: CASSLAFLTEAFF; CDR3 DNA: TGTGCCAGCAGCTTAGCGTTTCTCACTGAAGCTTTCTTT
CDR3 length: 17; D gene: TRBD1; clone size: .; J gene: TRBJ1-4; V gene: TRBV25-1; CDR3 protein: CASSEWGQGAVSEKLFF; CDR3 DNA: TGTGCCAGCAGTGAATGGGGACAGGGGGCTGTAAGTGAAAAACTGTTTTTT
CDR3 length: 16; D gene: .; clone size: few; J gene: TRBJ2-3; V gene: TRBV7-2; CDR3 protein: CASSLSGRGSTDTQYF; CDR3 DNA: TGTGCCAGCAGCCTGAGCGGTAGGGGCAGCACAGATACGCAGTATTTT
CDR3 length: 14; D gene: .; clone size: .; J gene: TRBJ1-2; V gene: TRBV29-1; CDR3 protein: CSAPSGQGPGGYTF; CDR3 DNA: .
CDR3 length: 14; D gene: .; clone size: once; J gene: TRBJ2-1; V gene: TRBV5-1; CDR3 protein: CASSLGDEYNEQFF; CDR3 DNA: TGCGCCAGCAGCTTGGGGGACGAGTACAATGAGCAGTTCTTC
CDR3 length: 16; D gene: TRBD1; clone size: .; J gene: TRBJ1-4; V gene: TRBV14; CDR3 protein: CASSQVDWDSEEKLFF; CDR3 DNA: TGTGCCAGCAGCCAAGTAGATTGGGACAGCGAGGAAAAACTGTTTTTT
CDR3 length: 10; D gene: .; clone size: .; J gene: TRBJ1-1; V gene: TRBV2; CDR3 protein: CASRQFEAFF; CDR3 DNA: TGTGCCAGCCGACAGTTTGAAGCTTTCTTT
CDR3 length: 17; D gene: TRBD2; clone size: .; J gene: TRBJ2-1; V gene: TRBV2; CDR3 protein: CASRERLAGDLRDEQFF; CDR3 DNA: TGTGCCAGCAGAGAGAGACTAGCGGGGGACCTCAGGGATGAGCAGTTCTTC
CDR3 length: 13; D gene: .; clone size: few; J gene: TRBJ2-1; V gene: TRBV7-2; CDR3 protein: CASSLAIPNEQFF; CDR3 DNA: TGTGCCAGCAGCTTAGCTATTCCGAATGAGCAGTTCTTC
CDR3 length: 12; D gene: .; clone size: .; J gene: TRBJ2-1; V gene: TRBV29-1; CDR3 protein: CSVVGDTSEQFF; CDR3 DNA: TGCAGCGTTGTTGGGGACACCAGTGAGCAGTTCTTC
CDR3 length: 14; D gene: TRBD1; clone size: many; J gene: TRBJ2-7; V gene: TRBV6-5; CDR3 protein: CASSRQGASYEQYF; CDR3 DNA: TGTGCCAGCAGTCGACAGGGAGCCTCCTACGAGCAGTACTTC
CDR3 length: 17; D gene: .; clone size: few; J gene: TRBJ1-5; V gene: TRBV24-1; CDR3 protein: CATSDSRGPAANQPQHF; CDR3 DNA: TGTGCCACCAGTGATTCCCGAGGACCCGCCGCCAATCAGCCCCAGCATTTT
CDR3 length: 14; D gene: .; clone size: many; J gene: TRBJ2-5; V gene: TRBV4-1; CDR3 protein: CASSQVVSSETQYF; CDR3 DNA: TGCGCCAGCAGCCAAGTGGTTAGTTCGGAGACCCAGTACTTC
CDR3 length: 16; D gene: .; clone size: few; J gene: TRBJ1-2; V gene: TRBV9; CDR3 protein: CASSGTGNQFNYGYTF; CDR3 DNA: TGTGCCAGCAGCGGTACAGGGAACCAATTTAACTATGGCTACACCTTC
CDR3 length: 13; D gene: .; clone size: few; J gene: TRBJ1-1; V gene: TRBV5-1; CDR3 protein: CASSSQGNAEAFF; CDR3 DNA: TGCGCCAGCAGCTCTCAGGGTAACGCTGAAGCTTTCTTT
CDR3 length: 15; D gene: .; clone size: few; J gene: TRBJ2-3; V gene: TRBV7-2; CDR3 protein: CASSPAAIKTDTQYF; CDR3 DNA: TGTGCCAGCAGCCCAGCGGCCATTAAGACAGATACGCAGTATTTT
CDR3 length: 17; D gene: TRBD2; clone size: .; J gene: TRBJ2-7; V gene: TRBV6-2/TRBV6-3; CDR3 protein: CASSYAIAGARFNEQYF; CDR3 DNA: TGTGCCAGCAGTTATGCAATAGCGGGGGCCCGTTTCAATGAGCAGTACTTC